This T cell receptor beta chain comes out of a study of CD8+CD57+ T cells in acquired aplastic anemia listed by TCRdb under 2018. About the investigation overall: Extracted DNA from sorted CD4+ and CD8+ cells averaged approximately 3 ug, ranging from about 0.17 to 27.4 ug. CD8+CD57+ expansion was defined as a frequency above the mean frequency observed in healthy subjects. Study-wide findings and limitations: About 29 CD8+ CDR3 sequences were found to be shared between patients and controls, but these sequences appeared to be highly expressed in patients and within the immunodominant clones of the patients. Patients and healthy controls showed no significant difference in CD8+ Simpson's diversity (P=0.060).

Expansion of CD8+CD57+ cells had been shown by flow cytometry in the patients chosen for sequencing. Every patient had severe acquired aplastic anemia, diagnosed using the International Study of Aplastic Anemia and Agranulocytosis and Camitta criteria. No therapy had been received by the patients at the time of blood sampling. In the study, sorted CD4+ and CD8+ blood T cells from patients with severe aplastic anemia and from healthy subjects underwent deep sequencing of TCR repertoires. Patients were enrolled in the USA under clinicaltrials.gov protocols 00001620, 01623167, 00001397, 00071045, 00081523 and 00961064. Ficoll-Paque density gradient centrifugation was used to isolate peripheral blood mononuclear cells. Before DNA extraction, CD4+ and CD8+ T cells were sorted with FACS or magnetic beads. Genomic DNA was used as template for profiling of TCR beta VDJ combinations and CDR3 sequences. An Illumina HiSeq 2000 was the platform used for TCR repertoire sequencing. As for how the authors treated the data: TRBV/TRBJ rearrangement plots, CDR3 size and DJ length profiles, and Simpson's diversity index were used to assess repertoires. Whichever DNA sequence was most abundant in the deep sequencing data was defined as the immunodominant clone. CDR3 amino acid sequences were checked for sharing across subjects and were also compared against the VDJdb database and published repertoires. Using fastp at Q25 and MiXCR, TCRdb reprocessed the public reads and kept productive beta chains. Rows are unified per CDR3 protein, each entry keeping the most common DNA and genes. V and J calls and clone size were set by TCRdb, not the authors. This sample has fewer than 250,000 distinct CDR3 sequences in its table, and approximately 51% of those were observed once. Just under 20% of the sample belongs to the ten largest clones.

This clonotype was observed many times. The specificity of this receptor is unknown. No clone much larger than this one lies a single base away; base qualities are absent. Measured from the cysteine to the phenylalanine, the CDR3 is 19 residues long. Only the CDR3 portion is preserved as DNA: 57 bases, with reading frame beginning at the first base. The germline V gene encodes CDR1 LNHNV and CDR2 YYDKDF (reference sequence). V drops 1 base and J drops 2 bases, leaving 21 bases in between. The sequenced material came from sorted CD4+, CD8+, or CD8+CD57+ T cells (not recorded which) from PBMCs. The TCR originated in a human donor with aplastic anemia. This chain is built from TRBV15 and TRBJ1-5; the D gene remains uncertain. The CDR3 has the sequence CATSRAGDRGGGGNQPQHF. Here is the DNA: TGTGCCACCAGCAGAGCCGGGGATCGAGGCGGTGGGGGCAATCAGCCCCAGCATTTT. The CDR3, completed at both ends by the reference TRBV15 and TRBJ1-5 genes, gives the full variable domain DAMVIQNPRYQVTQFGKPVTLSCSQTLNHNVMYWYQQKSSQAPKLLFHYYDKDFNNEADTPDNFQSRRPNTSFCFLDIRSPGLGDTAMYLCATSRAGDRGGGGNQPQHFGDGTRLSIL.